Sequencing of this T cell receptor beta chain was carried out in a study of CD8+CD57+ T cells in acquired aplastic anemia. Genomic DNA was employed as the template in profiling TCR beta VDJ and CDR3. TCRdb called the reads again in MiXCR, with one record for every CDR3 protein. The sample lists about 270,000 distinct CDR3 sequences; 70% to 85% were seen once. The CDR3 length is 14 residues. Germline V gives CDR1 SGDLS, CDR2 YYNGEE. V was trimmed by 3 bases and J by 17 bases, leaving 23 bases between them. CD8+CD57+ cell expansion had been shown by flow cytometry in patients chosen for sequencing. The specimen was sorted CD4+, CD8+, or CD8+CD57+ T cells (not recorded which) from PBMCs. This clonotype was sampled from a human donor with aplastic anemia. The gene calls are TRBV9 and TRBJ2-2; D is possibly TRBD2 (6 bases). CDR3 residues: CASSAGSDRRDFFF. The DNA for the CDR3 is TGTGCCAGCAGCGCAGGGTCAGATAGGCGGGATTTTTTTTTT.